This T cell receptor beta chain was captured in a study of neurological immune-mediated disorders. About this clonotype: Possible read error: a much larger clone is one base away.

TCRdb re-derived calls from the 5' RACE reads in MiXCR, one entry per CDR3 protein. Of approximately 30,000 distinct CDR3 sequences detected, under 30% appear once; the ten largest clones hold roughly 30%. The CDR3 has 13 amino acids. CDR1 SGHRS and CDR2 YFSETQ come from the germline V gene. The sequencing sample was made of CD4+ T cells from blood. The chain uses TRBV5-1 and TRBJ1-2, with D uncertain. The clonotype was recovered from a man aged 50 or older with HTLV-1-associated myelopathy (HAM/TSP). CDR3 DNA: TGCACCAGCAGCTTTGGGGAACTCTATGGCTACACCTTC. Translated: CTSSFGELYGYTF.